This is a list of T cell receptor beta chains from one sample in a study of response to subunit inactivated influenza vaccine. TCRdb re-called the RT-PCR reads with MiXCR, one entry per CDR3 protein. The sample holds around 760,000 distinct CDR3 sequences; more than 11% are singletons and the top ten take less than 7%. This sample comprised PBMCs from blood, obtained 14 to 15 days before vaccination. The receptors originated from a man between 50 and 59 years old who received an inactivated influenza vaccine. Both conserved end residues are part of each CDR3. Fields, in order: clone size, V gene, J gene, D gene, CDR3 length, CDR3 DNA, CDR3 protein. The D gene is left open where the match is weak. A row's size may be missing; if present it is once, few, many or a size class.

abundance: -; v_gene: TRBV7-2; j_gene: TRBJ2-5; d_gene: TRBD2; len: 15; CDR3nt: TGTGCCAGCAGCTTGGCTAGCGGGGCCCGGGTGTCCCAGTACTTC; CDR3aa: CASSLASGARVSQYF
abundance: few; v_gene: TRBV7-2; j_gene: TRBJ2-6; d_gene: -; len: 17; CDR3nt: TGTGCCAGCAGCTTACGTTCATCAGTCTCTGGGGCCAACGTCCTGACTTTC; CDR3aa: CASSLRSSVSGANVLTF
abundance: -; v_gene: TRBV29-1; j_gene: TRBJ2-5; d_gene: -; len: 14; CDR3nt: TGCAGCGTTGAATACGGGGGGCGGTTGGAGACCCAGTACTTC; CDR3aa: CSVEYGGRLETQYF
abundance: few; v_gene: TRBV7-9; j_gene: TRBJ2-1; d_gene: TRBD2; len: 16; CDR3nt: TGTGCCAGCGGAGGGTTCAGCGGGGACTCCTACAATGAGCAGTTCTTC; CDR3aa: CASGGFSGDSYNEQFF
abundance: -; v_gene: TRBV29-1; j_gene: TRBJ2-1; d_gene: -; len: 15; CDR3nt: TGCAGCGTCCGGCCTGGGCAGCGGACCTACAATGAGCAGTTCTTC; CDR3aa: CSVRPGQRTYNEQFF
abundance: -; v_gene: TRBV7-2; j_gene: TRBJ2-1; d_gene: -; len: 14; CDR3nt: TGTGCCAGCAGCTTAGCGGGAGACAGGAATGAGCAGTTCTTC; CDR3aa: CASSLAGDRNEQFF
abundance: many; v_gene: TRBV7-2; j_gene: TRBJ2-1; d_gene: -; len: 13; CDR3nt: TGTGCCAGCAGCTTCAGGGGAGGGAATGAGCAGTTCTTC; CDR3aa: CASSFRGGNEQFF
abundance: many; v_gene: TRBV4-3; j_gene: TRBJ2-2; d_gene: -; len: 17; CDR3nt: TGCGCCAGCAGCCAAGATCACCCAGCGGTGAACACCGGGGAGCTGTTTTTT; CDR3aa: CASSQDHPAVNTGELFF
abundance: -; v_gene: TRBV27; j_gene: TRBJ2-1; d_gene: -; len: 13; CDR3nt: TGTGCCAGCAGTTTAGGTCCGGGTGATGAGCAGTTCTTC; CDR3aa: CASSLGPGDEQFF
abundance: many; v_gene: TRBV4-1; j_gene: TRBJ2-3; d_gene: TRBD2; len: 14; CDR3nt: TGCGCCAGCAGCCGACTAGCGGGCACAGATACGCAGTATTTT; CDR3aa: CASSRLAGTDTQYF
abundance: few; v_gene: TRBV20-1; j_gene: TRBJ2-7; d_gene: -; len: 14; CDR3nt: TGCAGTGCTAGAGTACAGCCAGCTTCCTACGAGCAGTACTTC; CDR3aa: CSARVQPASYEQYF
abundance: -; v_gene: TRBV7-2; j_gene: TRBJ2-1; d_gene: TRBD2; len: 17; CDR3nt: TGTGCCAGCAGCGAATCTAGCGGGGGGGCGGGGTCGCCTGAGCAGTTCTTC; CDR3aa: CASSESSGGAGSPEQFF
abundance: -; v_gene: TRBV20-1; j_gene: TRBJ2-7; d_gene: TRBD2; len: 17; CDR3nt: TGCAGTGCTAGAGATCTGTCAACTAGCGGGAGGGCCCGTGAGCAGTACTTC; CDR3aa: CSARDLSTSGRAREQYF
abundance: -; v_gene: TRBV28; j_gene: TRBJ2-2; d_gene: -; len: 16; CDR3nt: TGTGCCAGCAGTTATATAAGCGGTTCGAACACCGGGGAGCTGTTTTTT; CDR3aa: CASSYISGSNTGELFF
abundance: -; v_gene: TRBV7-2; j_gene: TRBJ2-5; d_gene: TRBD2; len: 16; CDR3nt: TGTGCCAGCAGCTTAGTTCCGGGACTAGGCCAAGAGACCCAGTACTTC; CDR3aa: CASSLVPGLGQETQYF
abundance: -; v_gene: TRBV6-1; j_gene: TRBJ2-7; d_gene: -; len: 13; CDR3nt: TGTGCCAGCAGCCGCGGGACGATATACGAGCAGTACTTC; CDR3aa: CASSRGTIYEQYF
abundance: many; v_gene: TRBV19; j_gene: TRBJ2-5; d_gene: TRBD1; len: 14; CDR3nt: TGTGCCAGTAGAAGGACAGGCTTCCAAGAGACCCAGTACTTC; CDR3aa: CASRRTGFQETQYF
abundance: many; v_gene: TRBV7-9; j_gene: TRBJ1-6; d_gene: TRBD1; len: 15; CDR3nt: TGTGCCAGCAGCTTAGAAGCAGGGGGGAATTCACCCCTCCACTTT; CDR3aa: CASSLEAGGNSPLHF
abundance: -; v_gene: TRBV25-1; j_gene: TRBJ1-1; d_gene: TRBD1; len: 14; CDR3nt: TGTGCCAGCAGTGGGACAGGGGGCGGCACTGAAGCTTTCTTT; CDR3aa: CASSGTGGGTEAFF
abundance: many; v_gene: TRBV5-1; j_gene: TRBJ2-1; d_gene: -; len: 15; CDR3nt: TGCGCCAGCAGCAACCAGGGACGCCCACACAATGAGCAGTTCTTC; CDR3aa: CASSNQGRPHNEQFF
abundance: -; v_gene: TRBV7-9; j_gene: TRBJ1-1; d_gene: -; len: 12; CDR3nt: TGTGCCAGCAGCTTAGTGGGAGAGGGGGCTTTCTTT; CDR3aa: CASSLVGEGAFF
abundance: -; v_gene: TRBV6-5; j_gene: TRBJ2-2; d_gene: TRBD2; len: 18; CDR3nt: TGTGCCAGCAGTTACGTGCCTAGCGGGGGGGCGAACACCGGGGAGCTGTTTTTT; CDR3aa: CASSYVPSGGANTGELFF
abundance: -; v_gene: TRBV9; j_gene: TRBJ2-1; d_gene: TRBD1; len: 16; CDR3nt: TGTGCCAGCAGCTTAAGGGGACAGGGTCGTTACAATGAGCAGTTCTTC; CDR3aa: CASSLRGQGRYNEQFF
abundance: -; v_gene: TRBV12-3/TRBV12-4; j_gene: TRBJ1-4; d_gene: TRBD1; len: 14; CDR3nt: TGTGCCAGCAGTTTTGGGACAGGGGGGGAAAAACTGTTTTTT; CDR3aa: CASSFGTGGEKLFF
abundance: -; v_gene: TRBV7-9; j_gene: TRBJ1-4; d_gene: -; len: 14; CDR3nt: TGTGCCAGCAGCTTAGTGCGCAGTAATGAAAAACTGTTTTTT; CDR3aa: CASSLVRSNEKLFF
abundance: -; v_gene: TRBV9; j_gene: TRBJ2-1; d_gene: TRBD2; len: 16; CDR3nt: TGTGCCAGCAGCGTCGGACTAGCGGGCTTCTACAATGAGCAGTTCTTC; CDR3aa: CASSVGLAGFYNEQFF
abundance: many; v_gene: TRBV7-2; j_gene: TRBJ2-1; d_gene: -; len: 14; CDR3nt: TGTGCCAGCAGTCGGGACCGAATGTACAATGAGCAGTTCTTC; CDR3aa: CASSRDRMYNEQFF
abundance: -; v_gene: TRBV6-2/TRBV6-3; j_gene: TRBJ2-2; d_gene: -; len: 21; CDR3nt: TGTGCCAGCAGTTACTCAATCGCACTACCGGCCCTAAAATTAGGGGGCGGGGAGCTGTTTTTT; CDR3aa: CASSYSIALPALKLGGGELFF
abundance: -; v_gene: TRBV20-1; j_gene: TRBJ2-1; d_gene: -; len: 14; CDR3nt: TGCAGTGCCTACGGGACGGGGATCTACAATGAGCAGTTCTTC; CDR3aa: CSAYGTGIYNEQFF
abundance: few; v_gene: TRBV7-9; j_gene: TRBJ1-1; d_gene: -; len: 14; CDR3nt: TGTGCCAGCAGCTTACCCAGGGCGACCACTGAAGCTTTCTTT; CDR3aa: CASSLPRATTEAFF
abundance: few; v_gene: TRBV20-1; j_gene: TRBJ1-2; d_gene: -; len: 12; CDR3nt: TGCAGTGCTGAGGAGGGTTTCGATGGCTACACCTTC; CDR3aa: CSAEEGFDGYTF
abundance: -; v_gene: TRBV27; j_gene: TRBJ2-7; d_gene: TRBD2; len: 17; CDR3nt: TGTGCCAGCAGTTCCCTCGGGGGGTCTTCATGGGCCTACGAGCAGTACTTC; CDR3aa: CASSSLGGSSWAYEQYF